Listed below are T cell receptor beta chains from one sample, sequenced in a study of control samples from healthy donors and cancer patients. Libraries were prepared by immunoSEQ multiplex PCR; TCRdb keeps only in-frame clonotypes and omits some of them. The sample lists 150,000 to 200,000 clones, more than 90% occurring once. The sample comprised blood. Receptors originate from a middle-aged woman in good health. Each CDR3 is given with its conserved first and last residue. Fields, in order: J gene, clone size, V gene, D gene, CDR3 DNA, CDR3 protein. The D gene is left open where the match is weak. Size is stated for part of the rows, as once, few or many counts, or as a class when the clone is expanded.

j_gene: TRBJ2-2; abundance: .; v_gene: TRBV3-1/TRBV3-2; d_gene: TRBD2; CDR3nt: TGTGCCAGCAGCCCCCAGAGGGGAGCGGGGGAGACCGGGGAGCTGTTTTTT; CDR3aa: CASSPQRGAGETGELFF
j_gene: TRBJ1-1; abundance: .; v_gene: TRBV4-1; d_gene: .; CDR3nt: TGCGCCAGCAGCCAGGCGAGGACAGTGAACACTGAAGCTTTCTTT; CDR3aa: CASSQARTVNTEAFF
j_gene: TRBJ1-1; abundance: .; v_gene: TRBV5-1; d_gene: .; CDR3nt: TGCGCCAGCAGCTCCCGACCCAAGGGGCAGAACACTGAAGCTTTCTTT; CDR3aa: CASSSRPKGQNTEAFF
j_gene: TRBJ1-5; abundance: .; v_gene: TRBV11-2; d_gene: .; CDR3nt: TGTGCCAGCAGCTTAGTGGCACGGAGGGATCAGCCCCAGCATTTT; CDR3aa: CASSLVARRDQPQHF
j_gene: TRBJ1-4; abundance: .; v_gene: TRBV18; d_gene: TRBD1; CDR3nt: TGTGCCAGCTCACCCACAGGGGAAGAAAAACTGTTTTTT; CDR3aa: CASSPTGEEKLFF
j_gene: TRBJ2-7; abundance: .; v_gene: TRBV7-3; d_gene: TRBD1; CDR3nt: TGTGCCAGCAGCTTACGGGACAGCCCCCCCTACGAGCAGTACTTC; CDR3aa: CASSLRDSPPYEQYF
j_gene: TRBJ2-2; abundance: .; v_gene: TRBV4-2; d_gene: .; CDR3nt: TGTGCCAGCAGCCTAGGGATCACCGAAGAGCAGCTGTTTTTT; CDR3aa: CASSLGITEEQLFF
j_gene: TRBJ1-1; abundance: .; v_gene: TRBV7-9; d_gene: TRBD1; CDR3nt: TGTGCCAGCAGCCGACAGGGGATGAACACTGAAGCTTTCTTT; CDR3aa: CASSRQGMNTEAFF
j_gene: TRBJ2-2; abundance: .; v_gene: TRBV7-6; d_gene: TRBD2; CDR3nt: TGTGCCAGCAGCTCCAGGACGGGGGGACCCACCGGGGAGCTGTTTTTT; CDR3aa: CASSSRTGGPTGELFF
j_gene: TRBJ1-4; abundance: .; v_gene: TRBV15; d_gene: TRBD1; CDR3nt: TGTGCCACCAGCAGCCGGGACAGGGTTAGTGAAAAACTGTTTTTT; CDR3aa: CATSSRDRVSEKLFF
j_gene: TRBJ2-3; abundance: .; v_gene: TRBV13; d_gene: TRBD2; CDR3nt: TGTGCCAGCACCTCCGGGACTAGCGGTCATACGCAGTATTTT; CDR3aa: CASTSGTSGHTQYF
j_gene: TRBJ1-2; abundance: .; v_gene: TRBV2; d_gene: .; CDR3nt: TGTGCCAGCACTGTGAACCCGGGGGACCATGGCTACACCTTC; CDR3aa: CASTVNPGDHGYTF
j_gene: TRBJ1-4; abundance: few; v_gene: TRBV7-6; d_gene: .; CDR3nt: TGTGCCAGCAGCTTAGCGGGGGGGGTCCTTGAAGGTGAAAAACTGTTTTTT; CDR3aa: CASSLAGGVLEGEKLFF
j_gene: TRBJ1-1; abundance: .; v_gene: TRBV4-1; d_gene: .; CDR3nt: TGCGCCAGCAGCCCTATCGGCCGGACCTCGAACACTGAAGCTTTCTTT; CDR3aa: CASSPIGRTSNTEAFF
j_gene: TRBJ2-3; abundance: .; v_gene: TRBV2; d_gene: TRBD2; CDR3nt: TGTGCCAGCAGTGATAACTATAGCGGGGGGGCCGGAGATACGCAGTATTTT; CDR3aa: CASSDNYSGGAGDTQYF
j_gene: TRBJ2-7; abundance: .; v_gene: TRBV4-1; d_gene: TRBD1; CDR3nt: TGCGCCAGCAGCCTAACCGGGACAGGGACCTTAGAGCAGTACTTC; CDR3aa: CASSLTGTGTLEQYF
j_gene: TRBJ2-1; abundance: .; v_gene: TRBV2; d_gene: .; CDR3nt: TGTGCCAGCCCAGACCCGCGGAACAATGAGCAGTTCTTC; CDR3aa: CASPDPRNNEQFF
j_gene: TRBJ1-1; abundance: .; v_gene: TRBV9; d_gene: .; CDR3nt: TGTGCCAGCAGCGTAGTGGCCCGGGGGGCGAACACTGAAGCTTTCTTT; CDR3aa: CASSVVARGANTEAFF
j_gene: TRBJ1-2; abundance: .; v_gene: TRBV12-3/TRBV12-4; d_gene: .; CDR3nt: TGTGCCAGCAGCACCGGGCTCTATGGCTACACCTTC; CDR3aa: CASSTGLYGYTF
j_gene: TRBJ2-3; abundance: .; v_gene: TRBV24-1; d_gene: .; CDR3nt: TGTGCCACCAGTGATAACAGGGAGAGCACAGATACGCAGTATTTT; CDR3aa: CATSDNRESTDTQYF
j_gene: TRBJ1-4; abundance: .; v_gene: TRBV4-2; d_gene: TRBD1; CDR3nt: TGTGCCAGCGGCGACGAGGGGGCGCCTGCTGAAAAACTGTTTTTT; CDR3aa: CASGDEGAPAEKLFF
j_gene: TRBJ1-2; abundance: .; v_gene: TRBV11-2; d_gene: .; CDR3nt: TGTGCCAGCAGCTCGGCAGGGAGCTATGGCTACACCTTC; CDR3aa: CASSSAGSYGYTF
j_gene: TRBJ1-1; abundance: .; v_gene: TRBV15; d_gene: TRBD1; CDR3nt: TGTGCCACCAGCAGCATAACCGGACAGGGATACACTGAAGCTTTCTTT; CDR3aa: CATSSITGQGYTEAFF
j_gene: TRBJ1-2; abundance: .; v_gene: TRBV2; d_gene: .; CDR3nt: TGTGCCAGCATCGACCGTCGACAAAACTATGGCTACACCTTC; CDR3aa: CASIDRRQNYGYTF
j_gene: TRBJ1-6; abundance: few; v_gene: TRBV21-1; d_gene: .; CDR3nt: TGTGCCAGCAGCAAACCCCGAGGGCCCCTCCACTTT; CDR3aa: CASSKPRGPLHF
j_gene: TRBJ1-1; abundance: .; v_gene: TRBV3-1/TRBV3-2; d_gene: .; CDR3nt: TGTGCCAGCAGCCAAGATCCCTTCCTCGGGGGGCACACTGAAGCTTTCTTT; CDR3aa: CASSQDPFLGGHTEAFF
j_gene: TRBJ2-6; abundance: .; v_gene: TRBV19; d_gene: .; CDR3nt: TGTGCCAGCCGAGGGGGAGCTGGGGCCAACGTCCTGACTTTC; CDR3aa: CASRGGAGANVLTF
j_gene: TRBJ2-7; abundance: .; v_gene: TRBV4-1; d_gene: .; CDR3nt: TGCGCCAGCAGCCTACAGCTCAACTCCTACGAGCAGTACTTC; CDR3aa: CASSLQLNSYEQYF
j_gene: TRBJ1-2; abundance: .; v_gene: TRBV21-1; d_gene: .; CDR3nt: TGTGCCAGCAGCTTTCGACAGAGATCCTATGGCTACACCTTC; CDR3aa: CASSFRQRSYGYTF
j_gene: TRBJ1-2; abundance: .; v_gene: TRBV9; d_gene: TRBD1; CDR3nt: TGTGCCAGCAGCTCGTGGGACAGGGGAGACACCTTC; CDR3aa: CASSSWDRGDTF
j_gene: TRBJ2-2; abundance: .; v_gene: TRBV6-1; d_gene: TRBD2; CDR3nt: TGTGCCAGCAGTGAAGTAGCGGGGGGTACCGGGGAGCTGTTTTTT; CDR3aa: CASSEVAGGTGELFF
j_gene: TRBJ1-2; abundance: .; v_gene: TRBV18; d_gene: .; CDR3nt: TGTGCCAGCTCCACATCAGGGAACTATGGCTACACCTTC; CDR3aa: CASSTSGNYGYTF
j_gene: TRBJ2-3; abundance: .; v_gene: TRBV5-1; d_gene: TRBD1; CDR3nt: TGCGCCAGCAGCCTGGCGCAGGGGGCATCAGATACGCAGTATTTT; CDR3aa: CASSLAQGASDTQYF
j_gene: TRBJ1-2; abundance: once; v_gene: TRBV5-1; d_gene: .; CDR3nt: TGCGCCAGCAGCACCACAAATGGGCCCTATGGCTACACCTTC; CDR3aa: CASSTTNGPYGYTF
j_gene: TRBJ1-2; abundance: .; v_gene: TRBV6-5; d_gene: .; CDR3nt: TGTGCCAGCAGTTACTCGAGGTGGGCGTCTAACTATGGCTACACCTTC; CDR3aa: CASSYSRWASNYGYTF
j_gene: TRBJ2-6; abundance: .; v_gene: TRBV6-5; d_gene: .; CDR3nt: TGTGCCAGCACAGGGGCCCTGGGAGGGGCCAACGTCCTGACTTTC; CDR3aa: CASTGALGGANVLTF
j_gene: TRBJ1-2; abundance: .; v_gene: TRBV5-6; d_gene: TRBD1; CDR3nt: TGTGCCAGCAGCCCCGGACAGGGGGTATATGGCTACACCTTC; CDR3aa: CASSPGQGVYGYTF
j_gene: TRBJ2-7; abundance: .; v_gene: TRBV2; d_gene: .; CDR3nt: TGTGCCAGCAGTGGCACTACCTACGAGCAGTACTTC; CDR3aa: CASSGTTYEQYF
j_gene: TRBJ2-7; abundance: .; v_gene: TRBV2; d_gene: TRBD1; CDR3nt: TGTGCCAGCAGCGACCCGGGACAGGGTTTCAACGAGCAGTACTTC; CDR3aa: CASSDPGQGFNEQYF
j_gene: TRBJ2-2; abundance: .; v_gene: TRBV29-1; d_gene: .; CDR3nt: TGCAGCGTTGGACCCCTGAGGGACACCGGGGAGCTGTTTTTT; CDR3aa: CSVGPLRDTGELFF
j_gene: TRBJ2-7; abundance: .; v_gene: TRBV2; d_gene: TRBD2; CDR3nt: TGTGCCAGCAGTTATAGCGGGGGGACCTACGAGCAGTACTTC; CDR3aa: CASSYSGGTYEQYF
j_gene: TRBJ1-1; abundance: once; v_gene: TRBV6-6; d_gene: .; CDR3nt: TGTGCCAGCACGGCTCGACAGCTCGCCACTGAAGCTTTCTTT; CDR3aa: CASTARQLATEAFF
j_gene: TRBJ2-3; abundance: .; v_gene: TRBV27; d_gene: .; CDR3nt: TGTGCCAGCAGTCCAACCCCACCGAGCACAGATACGCAGTATTTT; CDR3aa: CASSPTPPSTDTQYF